These T cell receptor beta chains were read from a single sample in a study of blood T cell repertoires in COVID-19. Data came from immunoSEQ multiplex PCR; TCRdb stores just in-frame clones and leaves some out. The sample lists roughly 50,000 clones, around nine tenths occurring once. Specimen: peripheral blood. The source is an older man with acute or convalescent COVID-19. Both conserved end residues are part of each CDR3. The D gene is left open where the match is weak. Some rows mark clone size as missing; the rest say once, few, many or name a class of expanded clone.

d_call j_call v_call clone_size cdr3_aa cdr3_nt
- TRBJ1-1 TRBV28 - CASRGDPTEAFF TGTGCCAGCCGGGGGGATCCAACTGAAGCTTTCTTT
TRBD2 TRBJ2-1 TRBV27 - CASNRYGGLYNEQFF TGTGCCAGCAATCGATACGGGGGACTATACAATGAGCAGTTCTTC
- TRBJ2-7 TRBV11-2 - CASRRAYEQYF TGTGCCAGCAGGCGCGCCTACGAGCAGTACTTC
TRBD1 TRBJ1-4 TRBV5-1 - CASSPNPGQTGEKLFF TGCGCCAGCAGCCCAAATCCGGGACAGACAGGTGAAAAACTGTTTTTT
TRBD1 TRBJ2-6 TRBV10-3 - CAISGGQGPMTGANVLTF TGTGCCATCAGCGGGGGACAGGGACCGATGACTGGGGCCAACGTCCTGACTTTC
- TRBJ2-3 TRBV5-1 - CASSLAGGRTDTQYF TGCGCCAGCAGCTTGGCCGGGGGGCGCACAGATACGCAGTATTTT
- TRBJ1-6 TRBV4-1 - CASSQEGRNYNSPLHF TGCGCCAGCAGCCAAGAGGGCCGGAATTATAATTCACCCCTCCACTTT
- TRBJ1-4 TRBV10-3 - CAISESRTTNEKLFF TGTGCCATCAGTGAGTCGAGGACAACTAATGAAAAACTGTTTTTT
- TRBJ1-2 TRBV24-1 - CATSDPTSYGYTF TGTGCCACCAGTGATCCGACAAGCTATGGCTACACCTTC
- TRBJ2-7 TRBV12-3/TRBV12-4 - CASSFTTHYEQYF TGTGCCAGCAGTTTTACTACCCACTACGAGCAGTACTTC
- TRBJ2-5 TRBV7-2 few CASSPRWGEETQYF TGTGCCAGCAGCCCCCGGTGGGGGGAAGAGACCCAGTACTTC
- TRBJ2-1 TRBV7-8 - CASSFGSRGEQFF TGTGCCAGCAGCTTTGGGAGCCGGGGTGAGCAGTTCTTC
TRBD1 TRBJ2-7 TRBV7-9 - CASSLGRTGGYEQYF TGTGCCAGCAGCTTAGGCCGGACAGGGGGATACGAGCAGTACTTC
- TRBJ2-3 TRBV19 - CASSVGDTQYF TGTGCCAGTAGTGTCGGAGATACGCAGTATTTT
TRBD2 TRBJ2-3 TRBV5-4 - CASSWGGSSTDTQYF TGTGCCAGCAGTTGGGGGGGTTCTAGCACAGATACGCAGTATTTT
TRBD2 TRBJ2-3 TRBV7-2 - CASSPLGLAGEPDTQYF TGTGCCAGCAGCCCATTGGGACTAGCGGGGGAACCAGATACGCAGTATTTT
TRBD1 TRBJ2-2 TRBV27 - CASSPLRTVDRPNTGELFF TGTGCCAGCAGTCCCCTTAGGACCGTGGACAGGCCGAACACCGGGGAGCTGTTTTTT
- TRBJ2-2 TRBV19 - CASSVRGDGELFF TGTGCCAGTAGTGTCAGGGGGGACGGGGAGCTGTTTTTT
- TRBJ2-7 TRBV4-2 - CASSQAVRGSYEQYF TGTGCCAGCAGCCAAGCGGTACGGGGTTCCTACGAGCAGTACTTC
- TRBJ2-1 TRBV27 - CASSLTATGGEQFF TGTGCCAGCAGTTTAACCGCCACCGGGGGTGAGCAGTTCTTC
- TRBJ1-5 TRBV6-2/TRBV6-3 - CASSSGGGHNQPQHF TGTGCCAGCAGTTCGGGGGGAGGGCACAATCAGCCCCAGCATTTT
- TRBJ1-2 TRBV19 - CASSDTWASYYGYTF TGTGCCAGTAGTGACACGTGGGCGAGCTACTATGGCTACACCTTC